The 8 T cell receptor beta chains in this list originate from one sample, sequenced in a study of CD8 T cells in ankylosing spondylitis. One entry per CDR3 protein, called by TCRdb with MiXCR from the 5' RACE reads. Of 150,000 to 200,000 distinct CDR3 sequences in the sample, around 13% were seen once. The specimen was blood, either unsorted or a sorted T cell fraction (not recorded which). Receptors originate from a male donor with ankylosing spondylitis or in good health (not recorded which).

The genes are TRBV7-9 and TRBJ2-3; TRBD2 matches at 8 bases. The ends lost 2 bases at V and 3 bases at J; junction bases unmatched: 1. The CDR3 has 14 amino acids. CDR1 is SEHNR, CDR2 FQNEAQ, per germline (reference sequence). For the CDR3, the DNA is TGTGCCAGCAGCTTAAAGCGGGAGACAGATACGCAGTATTTT. Translating gives CASSLKRETDTQYF.

J is TRBJ1-5 and V is TRBV5-1, with 7 bases identical to TRBD1. This CDR3 has 15 residues. Losses at the gene ends were 4 bases for V and 3 bases for J; bases not matched to a gene: 7. Germline CDR1 reads SGHRS; CDR2 reads YFSETQ. Here the CDR3 reads CASSGGTAFNQPQHF. CDR3 in DNA: TGCGCCAGCAGCGGCGGGACAGCCTTCAATCAGCCCCAGCATTTT.

Only a few counts were recorded for this clonotype. This chain uses TRBV7-8 with TRBJ2-6; 10 bases agree with TRBD1. The germline V gene has CDR1 SGHVS and CDR2 FQNEAQ. The CDR3 spans 16 residues. Losses at the gene ends were 5 bases for V and 2 bases for J; bases not matched to a gene: 3. This chain's CDR3 is CASSKDRGAGANVLTF. The CDR3 coding sequence is TGTGCCAGCAGCAAGGACAGGGGGGCTGGGGCCAACGTCCTGACTTTC.

This clonotype was observed at least ten times. Written as DNA, the CDR3 is TGTGCCAGCAGTTTATCGGTCGGGGGGCTAATCGATGAGCAGTTCTTC. Its translation: CASSLSVGGLIDEQFF. The genes are TRBV27 and TRBJ2-1, with a weak D call TRBD2 (7 bases). This CDR3 is built from 16 residues. V lost 0 bases to trimming and J lost 8 bases, with 17 bases between them. CDR1 and CDR2 from the germline V gene are MNHEY and SMNVEV (reference sequence).

This clonotype was picked up many times. The chain's CDR3 is CASSSGGNTEAFF. The DNA for the CDR3 is TGTGCCAGCAGCTCCGGAGGGAACACTGAAGCTTTCTTT. This rearrangement joins TRBV11-2 to TRBJ1-1; D call uncertain. Per the germline V gene, CDR1 is SGHAT and CDR2 is FQNNGV. CDR3 length: 13 residues. V dropped 4 bases and J dropped 1 base, with 7 bases sitting between them.

This sequence joins TRBV29-1 and TRBJ1-2; D is undetermined. V shed 3 bases and J shed 0 bases, with 11 bases lying between them. Germline CDR1 and CDR2: SQVTM and ANQGSEA. CDR3 size: 14 residues. The CDR3 is CSVDHTATNYGYTF. The CDR3 region has the DNA TGCAGCGTTGATCATACAGCGACTAACTATGGCTACACCTTC.

V and J are TRBV29-1 and TRBJ1-1, with TRBD1 identical over 7 bases. The length of the CDR3 is 13 residues. After removal of 5 bases from V and 4 bases from J, the junction contained 7 bases not matched to a gene. CDR1 and CDR2 from the germline V gene are SQVTM and ANQGSEA. For the CDR3, the DNA is TGCAGCGTTACCAGGCCAGGGGGCACTGAAGCTTTCTTT. Its protein product is CSVTRPGGTEAFF.

This clonotype is labeled as medium-sized. The CDR3 DNA follows: TGCGCCAGCAGCCCTGAGACGGGTGAAGCTTTCTTT. Its translation: CASSPETGEAFF. The chain has TRBV5-1 and TRBJ1-1, with D unresolved. The V end lost 4 bases, the J end lost 7 bases, and 11 bases lay between the germline ends. The CDR3 is 12 residues long. Germline V gene data show CDR1 as SGHRS and CDR2 as YFSETQ.